This T cell receptor beta chain was sequenced during a study of cytomegalovirus exposure and HLA in healthy donors. Points from the study as a whole: Per a later analysis, about 17,000 TCR beta sequences showed association with HLA alleles at 0.05 false discovery rate. Most sequenced TCRs were rare (though some public TCRs occurred in many donors).

Comments on this clone: The antigen remains undetermined.

With 6 bases removed from V and 1 base from J, the gap between germline ends came to 7 bases. The CDR3 is made up of 13 amino acids. Germline lookup yields CDR1 MGHDK and CDR2 SYGVNS. Both 60 Vbeta primers and 13 Jbeta primers went into the PCR. Original processing notes: Tens of millions of unique TCR beta chains, 9 million to 12 million shared, were counted in a later analysis. Profiling relied on immunoSEQ multiplex PCR, and the TCRdb table lists in-frame clones only, not all of them. The DNA gave D and trimming, while V, J and clone size come from that table. The top ten hold less than 1.5% of the sample, which has about 61,000 clones, around 87% seen once.

The source of this sequence is a man aged 18-30 years in good health and CMV-seronegative. The V call is TRBV25-1, the J call TRBJ1-5; weak D call: TRBD1 (5 bases). Specimen: PBMCs. In DNA, the CDR3 is TGTGCCAGCAGCCGACAGAGCAATCAGCCCCAGCATTTT. Its protein is CASSRQSNQPQHF.